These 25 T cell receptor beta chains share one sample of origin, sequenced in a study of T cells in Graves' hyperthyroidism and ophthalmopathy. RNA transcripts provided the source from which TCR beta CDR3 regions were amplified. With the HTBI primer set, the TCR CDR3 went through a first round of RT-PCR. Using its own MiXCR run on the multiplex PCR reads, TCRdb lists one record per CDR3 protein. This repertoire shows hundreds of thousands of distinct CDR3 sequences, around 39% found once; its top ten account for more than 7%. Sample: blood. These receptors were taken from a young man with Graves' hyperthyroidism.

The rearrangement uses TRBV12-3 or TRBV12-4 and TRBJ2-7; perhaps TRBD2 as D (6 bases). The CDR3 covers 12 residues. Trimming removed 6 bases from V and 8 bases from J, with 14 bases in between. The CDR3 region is CASRAAGGKQYF. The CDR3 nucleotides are TGTGCCAGCAGGGCCGCGGGCGGGAAGCAGTACTTC.

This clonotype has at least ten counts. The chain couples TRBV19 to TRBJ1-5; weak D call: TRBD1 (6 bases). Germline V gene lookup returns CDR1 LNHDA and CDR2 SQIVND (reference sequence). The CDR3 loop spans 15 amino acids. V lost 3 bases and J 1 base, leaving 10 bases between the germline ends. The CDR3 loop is CASSMRGQSNQPQHF. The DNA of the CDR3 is TGTGCCAGTAGTATGCGGGGGCAGAGCAATCAGCCCCAGCATTTT.

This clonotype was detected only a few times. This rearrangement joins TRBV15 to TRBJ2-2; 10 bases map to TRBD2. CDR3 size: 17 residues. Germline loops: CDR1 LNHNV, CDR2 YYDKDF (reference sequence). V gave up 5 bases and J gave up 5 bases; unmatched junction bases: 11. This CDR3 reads CATSGLLAGKGTGELFF. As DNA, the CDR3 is TGTGCCACCAGCGGTTTACTAGCGGGAAAGGGGACCGGGGAGCTGTTTTTT.

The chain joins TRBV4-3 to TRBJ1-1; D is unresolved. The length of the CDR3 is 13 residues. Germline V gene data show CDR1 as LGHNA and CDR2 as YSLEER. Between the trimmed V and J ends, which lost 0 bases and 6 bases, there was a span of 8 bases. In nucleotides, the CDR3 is TGCGCCAGCAGCCAAGATGCGGTTTCTGAAGCTTTCTTT. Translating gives CASSQDAVSEAFF.

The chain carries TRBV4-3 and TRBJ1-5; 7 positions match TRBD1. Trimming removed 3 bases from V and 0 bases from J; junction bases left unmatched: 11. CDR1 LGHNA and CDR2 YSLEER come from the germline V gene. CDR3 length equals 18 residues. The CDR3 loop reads CASSQSLLTGLSNQPQHF. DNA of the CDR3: TGCGCCAGCAGCCAGAGCCTCCTGACAGGGCTTAGCAATCAGCCCCAGCATTTT.

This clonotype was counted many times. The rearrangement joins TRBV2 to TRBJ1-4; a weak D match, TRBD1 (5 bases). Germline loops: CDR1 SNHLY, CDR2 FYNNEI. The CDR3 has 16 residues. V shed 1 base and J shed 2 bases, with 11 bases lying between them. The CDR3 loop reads CASSEDVGGTNEKLFF. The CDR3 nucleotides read TGTGCCAGCAGTGAAGACGTTGGGGGGACTAATGAAAAACTGTTTTTT.

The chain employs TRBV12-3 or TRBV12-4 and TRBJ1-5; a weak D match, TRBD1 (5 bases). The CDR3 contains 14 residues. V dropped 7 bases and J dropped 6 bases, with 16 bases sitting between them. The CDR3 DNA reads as TGTGCCAGCACCCTTGCAGGGTCGTCTCAGCCCCAGCATTTT. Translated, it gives CASTLAGSSQPQHF.

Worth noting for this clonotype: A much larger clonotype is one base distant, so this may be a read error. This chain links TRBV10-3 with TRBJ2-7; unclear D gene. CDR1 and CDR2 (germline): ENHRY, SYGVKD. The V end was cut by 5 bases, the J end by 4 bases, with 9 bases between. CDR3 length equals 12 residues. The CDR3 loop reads CAISKKGYEQYF. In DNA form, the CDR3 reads TGTGCCATCAGTAAGAAGGGATACGAGCAGTACTTC.

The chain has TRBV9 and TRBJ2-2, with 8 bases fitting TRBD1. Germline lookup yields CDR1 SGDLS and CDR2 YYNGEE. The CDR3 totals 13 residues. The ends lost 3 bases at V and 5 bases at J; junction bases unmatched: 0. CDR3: CASSGDRTGELFF. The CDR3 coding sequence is TGTGCCAGCAGCGGGGACAGGACCGGGGAGCTGTTTTTT.

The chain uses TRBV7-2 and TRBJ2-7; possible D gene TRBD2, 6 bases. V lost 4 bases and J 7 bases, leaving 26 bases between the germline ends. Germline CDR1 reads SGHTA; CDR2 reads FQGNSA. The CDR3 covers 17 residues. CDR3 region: CASSSLTPEGTSKEQYF. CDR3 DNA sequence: TGTGCCAGCAGCTCATTAACCCCGGAGGGCACGAGCAAGGAGCAGTACTTC.

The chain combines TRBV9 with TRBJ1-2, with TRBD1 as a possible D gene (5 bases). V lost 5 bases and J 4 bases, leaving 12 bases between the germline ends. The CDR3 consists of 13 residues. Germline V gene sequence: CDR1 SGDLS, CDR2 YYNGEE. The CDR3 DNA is TGTGCCAGCAGTCGGGACGGCCCCTATGGCTACACCTTC. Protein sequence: CASSRDGPYGYTF.

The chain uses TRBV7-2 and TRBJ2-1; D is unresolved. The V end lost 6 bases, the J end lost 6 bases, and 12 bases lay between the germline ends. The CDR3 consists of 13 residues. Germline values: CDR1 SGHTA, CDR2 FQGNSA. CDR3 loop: CASSQVGGNEQFF. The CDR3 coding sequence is TGTGCCAGCAGTCAAGTAGGTGGCAATGAGCAGTTCTTC.

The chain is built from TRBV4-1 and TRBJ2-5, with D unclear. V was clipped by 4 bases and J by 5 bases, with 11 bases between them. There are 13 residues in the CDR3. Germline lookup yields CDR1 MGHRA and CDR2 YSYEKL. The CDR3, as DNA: TGCGCCAGCAGCCCGACATTGAGGGAGACCCAGTACTTC. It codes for CASSPTLRETQYF.

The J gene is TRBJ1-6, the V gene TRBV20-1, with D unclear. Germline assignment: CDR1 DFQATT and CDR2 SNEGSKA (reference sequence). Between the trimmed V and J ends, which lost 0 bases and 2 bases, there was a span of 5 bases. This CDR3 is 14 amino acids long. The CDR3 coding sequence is TGCAGTGCTAGAGACCTAACCTATAATTCACCCCTCCACTTT. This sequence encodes CSARDLTYNSPLHF.

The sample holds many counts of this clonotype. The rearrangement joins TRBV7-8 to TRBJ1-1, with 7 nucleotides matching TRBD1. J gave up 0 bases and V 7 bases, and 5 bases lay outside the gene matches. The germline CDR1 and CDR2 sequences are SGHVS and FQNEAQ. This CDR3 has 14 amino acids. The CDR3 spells CASTLGTVNTEAFF. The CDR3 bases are TGTGCCAGCACGCTCGGGACAGTGAACACTGAAGCTTTCTTT. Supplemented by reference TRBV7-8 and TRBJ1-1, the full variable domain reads GAGVSQSPRYKVAKRGQDVALRCDPISGHVSLFWYQQALGQGPEFLTYFQNEAQLDKSGLPSDRFFAERPEGSVSTLKIQRTQQEDSAVYLCASTLGTVNTEAFFGQGTRLTVV.

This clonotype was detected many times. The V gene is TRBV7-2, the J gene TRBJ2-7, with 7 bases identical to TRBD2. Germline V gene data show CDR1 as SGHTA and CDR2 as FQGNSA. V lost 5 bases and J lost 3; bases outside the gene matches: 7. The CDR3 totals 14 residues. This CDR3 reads CASSPRDYSYEQYF. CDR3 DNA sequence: TGTGCCAGCAGCCCGCGGGACTACAGCTACGAGCAGTACTTC.

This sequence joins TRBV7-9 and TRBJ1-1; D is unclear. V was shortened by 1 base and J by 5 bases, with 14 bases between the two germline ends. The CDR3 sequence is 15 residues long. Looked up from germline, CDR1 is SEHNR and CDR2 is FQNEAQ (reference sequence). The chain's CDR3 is CASSLEGLGGTEAFF. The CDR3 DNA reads TGTGCCAGCAGCTTAGAAGGATTGGGTGGGACTGAAGCTTTCTTT. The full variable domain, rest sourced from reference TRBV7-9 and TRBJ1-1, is DTGVSQNPRHKITKRGQNVTFRCDPISEHNRLYWYRQTLGQGPEFLTYFQNEAQLEKSRLLSDRFSAERPKGSFSTLEIQRTEQGDSAMYLCASSLEGLGGTEAFFGQGTRLTVV.

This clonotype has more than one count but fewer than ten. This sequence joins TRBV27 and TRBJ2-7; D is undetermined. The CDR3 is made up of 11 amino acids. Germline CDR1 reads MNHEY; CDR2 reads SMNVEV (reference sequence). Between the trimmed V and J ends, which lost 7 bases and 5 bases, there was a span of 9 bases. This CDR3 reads CASTSGDEQYF. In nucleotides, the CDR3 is TGTGCCAGCACCTCTGGGGACGAGCAGTACTTC.

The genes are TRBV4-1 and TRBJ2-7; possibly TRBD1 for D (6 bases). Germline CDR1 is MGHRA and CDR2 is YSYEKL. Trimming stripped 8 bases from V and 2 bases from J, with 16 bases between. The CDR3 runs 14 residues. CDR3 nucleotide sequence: TGCGCCAGCTCTCGTGGGACAACTGCCTACGAGCAGTACTTC. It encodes CASSRGTTAYEQYF.

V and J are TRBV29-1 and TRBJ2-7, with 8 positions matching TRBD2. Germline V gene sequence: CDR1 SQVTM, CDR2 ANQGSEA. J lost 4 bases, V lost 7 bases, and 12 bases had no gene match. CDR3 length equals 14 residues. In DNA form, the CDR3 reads TGCAGCGCCGTAGAACTAGCGGAGGATTACGAGCAGTACTTC. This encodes CSAVELAEDYEQYF.

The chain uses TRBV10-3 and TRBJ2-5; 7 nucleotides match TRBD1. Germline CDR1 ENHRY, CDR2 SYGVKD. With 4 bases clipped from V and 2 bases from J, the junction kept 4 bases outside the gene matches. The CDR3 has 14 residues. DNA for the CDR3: TGTGCCATCAGTGCCGGGACAGCGCAAGAGACCCAGTACTTC. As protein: CAISAGTAQETQYF.

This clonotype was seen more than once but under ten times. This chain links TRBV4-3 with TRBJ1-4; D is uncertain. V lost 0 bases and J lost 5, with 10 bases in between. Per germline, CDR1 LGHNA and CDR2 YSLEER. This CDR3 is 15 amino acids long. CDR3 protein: CASSQDLGPNEKLFF. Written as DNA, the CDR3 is TGCGCCAGCAGCCAAGATCTCGGCCCGAATGAAAAACTGTTTTTT.

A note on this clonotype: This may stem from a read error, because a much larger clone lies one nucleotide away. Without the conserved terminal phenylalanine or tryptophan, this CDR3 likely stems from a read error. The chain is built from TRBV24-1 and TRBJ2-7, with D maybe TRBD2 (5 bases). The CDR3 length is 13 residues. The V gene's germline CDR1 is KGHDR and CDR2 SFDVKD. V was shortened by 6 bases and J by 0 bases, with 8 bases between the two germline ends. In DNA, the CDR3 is TGTGCCACCAGTCTGGGAGACTCCTACGAGCAGTACCTC. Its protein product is CATSLGDSYEQYL.

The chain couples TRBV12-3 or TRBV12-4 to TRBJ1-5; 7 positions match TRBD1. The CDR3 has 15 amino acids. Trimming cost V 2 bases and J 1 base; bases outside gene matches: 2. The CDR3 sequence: CASSLKGQSNQPQHF. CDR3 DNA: TGTGCCAGCAGTTTAAAGGGACAGAGCAATCAGCCCCAGCATTTT.

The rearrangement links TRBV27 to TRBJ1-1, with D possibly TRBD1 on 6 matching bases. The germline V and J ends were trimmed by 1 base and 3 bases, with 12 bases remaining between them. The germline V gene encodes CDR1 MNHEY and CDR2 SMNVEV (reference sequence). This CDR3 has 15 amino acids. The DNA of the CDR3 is TGTGCCAGCAGTTTATATCTGGGGGCGGACACTGAAGCTTTCTTT. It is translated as CASSLYLGADTEAFF.